A selection of T cell receptor beta chains follows, all from one sample in a study of radiotherapy plus CTLA-4 blockade in lung cancer. Assay: immunoSEQ multiplex PCR; the TCRdb copy retains only in-frame clones and omits some. Counted here are roughly 100,000 clones, approximately 78% occurring once; the ten biggest clones make up 3.4%. Sequencing was performed on peripheral blood, taken from a patient treated with radiotherapy plus ipilimumab. These TCRs come from a human donor with non-small cell lung cancer who had a partial response to radiotherapy plus ipilimumab. CDR3s include the opening cysteine and the closing phenylalanine or tryptophan. Fields, in order: CDR3 DNA, CDR3 protein, V gene, D gene, clone size, J gene. The D gene is left open where the match is weak. Not all rows give a size; the values are once, few, many and, for expanded clones, a class.

cdr3_nt: TGCGCCAGCAGCTTGGAGGGACAGGCCTACGAGCAGTACTTC
cdr3_aa: CASSLEGQAYEQYF
v_call: TRBV5-1
d_call: TRBD1
clone_size: -
j_call: TRBJ2-7

cdr3_nt: TGTGCTGGTGACAGGGGCGCTGAAGCTTTCTTT
cdr3_aa: CAGDRGAEAFF
v_call: TRBV12-5
d_call: TRBD1
clone_size: -
j_call: TRBJ1-1

cdr3_nt: TGTGCCAGCTCGCAGGGGGGGAACACCGGGGAGCTGTTTTTT
cdr3_aa: CASSQGGNTGELFF
v_call: TRBV7-6
d_call: -
clone_size: -
j_call: TRBJ2-2

cdr3_nt: TGCGCCAGCAGCTTGAGCGAGGCGGGAGATACGCAGTATTTT
cdr3_aa: CASSLSEAGDTQYF
v_call: TRBV5-1
d_call: -
clone_size: -
j_call: TRBJ2-3

cdr3_nt: TGTGCCACCGGGGGGGCAGGGGCCAACGTCCTGACTTTC
cdr3_aa: CATGGAGANVLTF
v_call: TRBV27
d_call: TRBD2
clone_size: -
j_call: TRBJ2-6

cdr3_nt: TGTGCCATCAGTGAGTCGACTGGTGGAGATACGCAGTATTTT
cdr3_aa: CAISESTGGDTQYF
v_call: TRBV10-3
d_call: -
clone_size: -
j_call: TRBJ2-3

cdr3_nt: TGTGCCAGCAGCTTACAAACTGGGCGGGGGAGCACAGATACGCAGTATTTT
cdr3_aa: CASSLQTGRGSTDTQYF
v_call: TRBV7-6
d_call: TRBD2
clone_size: -
j_call: TRBJ2-3

cdr3_nt: TGTGCCAGCAGCTTGGACAGGGCGGGCGGGGAGCTGTTTTTT
cdr3_aa: CASSLDRAGGELFF
v_call: TRBV5-5
d_call: -
clone_size: -
j_call: TRBJ2-2

cdr3_nt: TGTGCCAGTGTGGGGGACAGGGGGGAGACCCAGTACTTC
cdr3_aa: CASVGDRGETQYF
v_call: TRBV7-2
d_call: TRBD1
clone_size: -
j_call: TRBJ2-5

cdr3_nt: TGTGCCAGCACCTCACAGGGTAACACCATATATTTT
cdr3_aa: CASTSQGNTIYF
v_call: TRBV9
d_call: -
clone_size: once
j_call: TRBJ1-3

cdr3_nt: TGTGCCAGCAGCAAAGACAGGGCCAGAAATCACTCTGGGGCCAACGTCCTGACTTTC
cdr3_aa: CASSKDRARNHSGANVLTF
v_call: TRBV21-1
d_call: -
clone_size: -
j_call: TRBJ2-6

cdr3_nt: TGCAGCGTTGAATTAGCGGGAACAGATACGCAGTATTTT
cdr3_aa: CSVELAGTDTQYF
v_call: TRBV29-1
d_call: TRBD2
clone_size: -
j_call: TRBJ2-3

cdr3_nt: TGTGCCAGCAGTTTGCCCGGAGCGATTGAAGCTTTCTTT
cdr3_aa: CASSLPGAIEAFF
v_call: TRBV28
d_call: -
clone_size: -
j_call: TRBJ1-1

cdr3_nt: TGTGCCAGCAGCGCCCCCCCGGCGGTCACAGATACGCAGTATTTT
cdr3_aa: CASSAPPAVTDTQYF
v_call: TRBV5-8
d_call: -
clone_size: -
j_call: TRBJ2-3

cdr3_nt: TGTGCCAGCAGTTCCCGACAGGTCGCCTCCTACGAGCAGTACTTC
cdr3_aa: CASSSRQVASYEQYF
v_call: TRBV27
d_call: -
clone_size: few
j_call: TRBJ2-7

cdr3_nt: TGCGCCAGCAGCTTAGGTGGGACTAGCGGAGCCAATGAGCAGTTCTTC
cdr3_aa: CASSLGGTSGANEQFF
v_call: TRBV5-1
d_call: TRBD2
clone_size: few
j_call: TRBJ2-1

cdr3_nt: TGTGCCAGCAGCGTACAGGGATATGGCTACACCTTC
cdr3_aa: CASSVQGYGYTF
v_call: TRBV28
d_call: -
clone_size: -
j_call: TRBJ1-2

cdr3_nt: TGTGCCAGCAGACCGGGACAGGTGTACAATGAGCAGTTCTTC
cdr3_aa: CASRPGQVYNEQFF
v_call: TRBV27
d_call: TRBD1
clone_size: -
j_call: TRBJ2-1

cdr3_nt: TGTGCCAGCTCACCACCGGAGGGTATGGGCTATGGCTACACCTTC
cdr3_aa: CASSPPEGMGYGYTF
v_call: TRBV18
d_call: -
clone_size: -
j_call: TRBJ1-2

cdr3_nt: TGTGCCAGCTCATTAGGGGCAGCCTCCTACGAGCAGTACTTC
cdr3_aa: CASSLGAASYEQYF
v_call: TRBV18
d_call: -
clone_size: -
j_call: TRBJ2-7

cdr3_nt: TGTGCCAGCAGGTCAACGGGGGGACCCTACGAGCAGTACTTC
cdr3_aa: CASRSTGGPYEQYF
v_call: TRBV28
d_call: TRBD2
clone_size: -
j_call: TRBJ2-7

cdr3_nt: TGTGCTAGTACAGAGGGGGCCTTAGAGCAGTTCTTC
cdr3_aa: CASTEGALEQFF
v_call: TRBV12-5
d_call: TRBD1
clone_size: few
j_call: TRBJ2-1

cdr3_nt: TGCAGCGTTAGGAGTGGCGGATACGAGCAGTACTTC
cdr3_aa: CSVRSGGYEQYF
v_call: TRBV29-1
d_call: -
clone_size: -
j_call: TRBJ2-7

cdr3_nt: TGTGCCAGCAGCGTAGGGGGGCGCACAGATACGCAGTATTTT
cdr3_aa: CASSVGGRTDTQYF
v_call: TRBV9
d_call: -
clone_size: -
j_call: TRBJ2-3

cdr3_nt: TGTGCCAGCAGCTTTCAAGGGGGGGTTGGGGAGACCCAGTACTTC
cdr3_aa: CASSFQGGVGETQYF
v_call: TRBV7-3
d_call: -
clone_size: -
j_call: TRBJ2-5

cdr3_nt: TGTGCCAGCAGTTACCCCGGGGGAGAGACCCAGTACTTC
cdr3_aa: CASSYPGGETQYF
v_call: TRBV6-5
d_call: -
clone_size: -
j_call: TRBJ2-5

cdr3_nt: TGTGCCAGCAGTTTGCGGAAACAGGGAGGGCAGCCCCAGCATTTT
cdr3_aa: CASSLRKQGGQPQHF
v_call: TRBV7-3
d_call: -
clone_size: -
j_call: TRBJ1-5

cdr3_nt: TGTGCCAGCAGGCCCTTTCGGGGCGGGATGCCCCACGATGAGCAGTTCTTC
cdr3_aa: CASRPFRGGMPHDEQFF
v_call: TRBV7-8
d_call: -
clone_size: -
j_call: TRBJ2-1

cdr3_nt: TGTGCCAGTAGTATAGAGGGACAGACAAATCAGCCCCAGCATTTT
cdr3_aa: CASSIEGQTNQPQHF
v_call: TRBV19
d_call: TRBD1
clone_size: -
j_call: TRBJ1-5

cdr3_nt: TGTGCCAGCAGTTCCCCCTCGGACAGGGTGCAGTATTTT
cdr3_aa: CASSSPSDRVQYF
v_call: TRBV28
d_call: TRBD1
clone_size: -
j_call: TRBJ2-3